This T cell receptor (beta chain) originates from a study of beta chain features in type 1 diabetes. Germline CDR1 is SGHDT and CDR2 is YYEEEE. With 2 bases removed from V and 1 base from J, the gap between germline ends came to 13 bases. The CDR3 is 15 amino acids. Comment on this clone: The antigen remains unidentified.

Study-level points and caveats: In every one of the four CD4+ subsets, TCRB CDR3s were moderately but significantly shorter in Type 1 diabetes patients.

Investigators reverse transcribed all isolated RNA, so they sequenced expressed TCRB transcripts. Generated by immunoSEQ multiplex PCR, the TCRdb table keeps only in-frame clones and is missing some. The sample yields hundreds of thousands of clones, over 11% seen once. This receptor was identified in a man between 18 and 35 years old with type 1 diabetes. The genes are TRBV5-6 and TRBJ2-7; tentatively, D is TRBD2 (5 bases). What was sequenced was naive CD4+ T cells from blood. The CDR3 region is CASSFRGPGSYEQYF. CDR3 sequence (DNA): TGTGCCAGCAGCTTCCGTGGACCGGGGTCCTACGAGCAGTACTTC.